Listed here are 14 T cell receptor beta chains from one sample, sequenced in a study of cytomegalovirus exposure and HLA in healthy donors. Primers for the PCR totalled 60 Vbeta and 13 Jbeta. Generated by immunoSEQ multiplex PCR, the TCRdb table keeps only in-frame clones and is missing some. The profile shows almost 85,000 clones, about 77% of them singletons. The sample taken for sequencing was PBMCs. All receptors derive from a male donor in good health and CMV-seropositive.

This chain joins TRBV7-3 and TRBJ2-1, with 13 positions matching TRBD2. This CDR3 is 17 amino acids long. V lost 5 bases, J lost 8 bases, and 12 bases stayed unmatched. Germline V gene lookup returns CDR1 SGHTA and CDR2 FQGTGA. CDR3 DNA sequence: TGTGCCAGCAGCCCCGGACTAGCGGGAGTAGGGGGTGATGAGCAGTTCTTC. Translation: CASSPGLAGVGGDEQFF.

In DNA, the CDR3 is TGTGCCAGCAGCGACAATAACTATGGCTACACCTTC. It specifies CASSDNNYGYTF. The chain has TRBV5-4 and TRBJ1-2; D gene uncertain. This CDR3 is built from 12 residues. The V gene lost 4 bases and the J gene lost 1 base, with 5 bases spanning the gap. Germline CDR1 SGHNT, CDR2 YYREEE (reference sequence).

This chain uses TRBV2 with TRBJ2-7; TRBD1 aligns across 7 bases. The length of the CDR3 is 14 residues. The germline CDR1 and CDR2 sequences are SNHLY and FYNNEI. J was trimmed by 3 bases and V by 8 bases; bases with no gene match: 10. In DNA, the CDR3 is TGTGCCAGCTCTGTGGACAGGTTAGACTACGAGCAGTACTTC. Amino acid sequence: CASSVDRLDYEQYF.

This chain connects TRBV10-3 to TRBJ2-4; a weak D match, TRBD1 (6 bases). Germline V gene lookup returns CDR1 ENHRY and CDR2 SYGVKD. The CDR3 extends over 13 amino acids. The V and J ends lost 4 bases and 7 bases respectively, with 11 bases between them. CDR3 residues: CAISASQGNIQYF. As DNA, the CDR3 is TGTGCCATCAGTGCTAGCCAGGGGAACATTCAGTACTTC.

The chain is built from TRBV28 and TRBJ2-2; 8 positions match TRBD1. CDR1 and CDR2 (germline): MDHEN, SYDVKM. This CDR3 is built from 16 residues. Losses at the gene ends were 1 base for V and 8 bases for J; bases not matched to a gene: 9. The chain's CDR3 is CASSLLEQGGRGELFF. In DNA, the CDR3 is TGTGCCAGCAGTTTATTGGAACAGGGGGGACGAGGGGAGCTGTTTTTT.

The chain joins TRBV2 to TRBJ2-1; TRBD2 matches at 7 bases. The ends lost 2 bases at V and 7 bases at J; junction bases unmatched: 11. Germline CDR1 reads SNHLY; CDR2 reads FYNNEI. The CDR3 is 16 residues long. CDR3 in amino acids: CASSESLAEWMNEQFF. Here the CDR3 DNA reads TGTGCCAGCAGTGAATCCCTAGCGGAGTGGATGAATGAGCAGTTCTTC.

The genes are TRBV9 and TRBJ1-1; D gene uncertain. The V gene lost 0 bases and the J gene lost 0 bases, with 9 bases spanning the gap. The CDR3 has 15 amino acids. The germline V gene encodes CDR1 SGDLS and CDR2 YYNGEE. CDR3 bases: TGTGCCAGCAGCGTAGACCCAGGCCTGAACACTGAAGCTTTCTTT. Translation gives CASSVDPGLNTEAFF. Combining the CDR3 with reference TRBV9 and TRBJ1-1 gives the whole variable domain DSGVTQTPKHLITATGQRVTLRCSPRSGDLSVYWYQQSLDQGLQFLIQYYNGEERAKGNILERFSAQQFPDLHSELNLSSLELGDSALYFCASSVDPGLNTEAFFGQGTRLTVV.

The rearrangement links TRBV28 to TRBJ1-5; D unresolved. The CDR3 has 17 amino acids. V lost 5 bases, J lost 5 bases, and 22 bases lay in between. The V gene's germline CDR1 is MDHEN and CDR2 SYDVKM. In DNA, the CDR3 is TGTGCCAGCAGTCCCATAACGCCGACATGGGAGGATCAGCCCCAGCATTTT. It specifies CASSPITPTWEDQPQHF.

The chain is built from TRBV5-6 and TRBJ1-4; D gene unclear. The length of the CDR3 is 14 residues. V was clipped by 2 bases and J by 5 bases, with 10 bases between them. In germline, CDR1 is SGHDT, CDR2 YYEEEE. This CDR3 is CASSFGSGNEKLFF. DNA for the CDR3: TGTGCCAGCAGCTTCGGATCGGGAAATGAAAAACTGTTTTTT.

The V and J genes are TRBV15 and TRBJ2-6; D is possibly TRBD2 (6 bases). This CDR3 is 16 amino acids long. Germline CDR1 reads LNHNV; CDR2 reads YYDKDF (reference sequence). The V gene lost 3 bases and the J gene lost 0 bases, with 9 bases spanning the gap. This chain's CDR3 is CATSRMGGSGANVLTF. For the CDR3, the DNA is TGTGCCACCAGCAGGATGGGGGGCTCTGGGGCCAACGTCCTGACTTTC.

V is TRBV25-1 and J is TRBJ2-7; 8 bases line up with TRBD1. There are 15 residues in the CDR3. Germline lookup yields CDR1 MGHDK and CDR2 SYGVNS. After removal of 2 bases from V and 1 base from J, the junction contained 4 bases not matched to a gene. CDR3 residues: CASSERGQESYEQYF. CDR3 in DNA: TGTGCCAGCAGTGAACGGGGACAGGAGTCCTACGAGCAGTACTTC.

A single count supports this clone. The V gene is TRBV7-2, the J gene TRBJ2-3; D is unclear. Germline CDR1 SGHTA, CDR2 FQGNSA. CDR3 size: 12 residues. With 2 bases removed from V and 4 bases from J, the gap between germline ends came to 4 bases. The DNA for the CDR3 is TGTGCCAGCAGCTTACGGTCAGATACGCAGTATTTT. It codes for CASSLRSDTQYF.

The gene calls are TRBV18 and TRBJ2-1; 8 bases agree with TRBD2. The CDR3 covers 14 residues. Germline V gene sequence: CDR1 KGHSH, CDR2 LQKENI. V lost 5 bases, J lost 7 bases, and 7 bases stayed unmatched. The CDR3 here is CASSLGLDENEQFF. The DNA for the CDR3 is TGTGCCAGCTCATTGGGACTAGATGAAAATGAGCAGTTCTTC.

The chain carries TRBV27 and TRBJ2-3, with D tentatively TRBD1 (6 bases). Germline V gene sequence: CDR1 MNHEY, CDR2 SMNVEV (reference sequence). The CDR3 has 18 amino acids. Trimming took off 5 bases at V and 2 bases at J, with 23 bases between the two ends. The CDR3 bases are TGTGCCAGCAGTACGATCCCACCAGGGGTGGTGCTCACAGATACGCAGTATTTT. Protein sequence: CASSTIPPGVVLTDTQYF.